Detailed here is one T cell receptor beta chain. The data were taken from a study of blood T cell repertoires in COVID-19. Background on the study: Samples came from the United States, Italy and Spain, spanning acute and convalescent COVID-19.

Sequencing was performed with immunoSEQ multiplex PCR; in TCRdb, only in-frame clones are kept and a portion is missing. The sample has about 670,000 clones, about nine tenths seen once; the top ten hold roughly 0.25%. CDR3 length equals 17 residues. Germline CDR1 reads SGHRS; CDR2 reads YFSETQ. V lost 5 bases and J lost 2; bases outside the gene matches: 7. The source of this sequence is a woman between 18 and 30 years old with acute or convalescent COVID-19. Sequenced: peripheral blood. The V and J genes are TRBV5-1 and TRBJ2-5; 15 bases map to TRBD2. The CDR3 region is CASRRDGTSGGQETQYF. In nucleotides, the CDR3 is TGCGCCAGCAGACGTGACGGGACTAGCGGGGGGCAAGAGACCCAGTACTTC.